This TCR beta chain was sequenced during a study of a mutant IDH1 vaccine in newly diagnosed glioma. Libraries were prepared by immunoSEQ multiplex PCR; TCRdb keeps only in-frame clonotypes and omits some of them. The sample has some 48,000 clones, 76% seen once. With 2 bases removed from V and 2 bases from J, the gap between germline ends came to 6 bases. The germline CDR1 and CDR2 sequences are KGHSH and LQKENI. This CDR3 is built from 13 residues. The time point: week 35, safety follow-up. Each vaccine dose was 300 ug of mutant IDH1 20-mer peptide, with topical imiquimod. With respect to this clone: Its antigen remains unknown.

Study observations and caveats: Induction of immune responses by the vaccine occurred in roughly 93% of patients.

The receptor comes from a man in his forties or fifties with glioma. The material was PBMCs, obtained from a glioma patient whose treatment included an IDH1 peptide vaccine. The chain combines TRBV18 with TRBJ1-2; D not certain. The CDR3 sequence is CASSPGENYGYTF. CDR3 nucleotides: TGTGCCAGCTCACCAGGCGAAAACTATGGCTACACCTTC.